The 8 T cell receptor beta chains in this list originate from one sample, sequenced in a study of shared clonotypes between healthy human individuals. Measured with immunoSEQ multiplex PCR; TCRdb has only the in-frame clones, and not every one. The table shows under 2.5 million clones, with 85% to 95% occurring only once. The sample comprised naive CD4+ T cells from PBMCs. Subset indicated: CD45RA+ positively selected. The source of these receptors is a man younger than 35 in good health. Some clones in this sample may be carry-over from other donors' samples.

With respect to this clone: Other DNA sequences in this sample translate to the same CDR3. The chain links TRBV9 to TRBJ2-1, with 12 bases aligning to TRBD2. This CDR3 has 15 amino acids. Germline CDR1 reads SGDLS; CDR2 reads YYNGEE. J lost 4 bases, V lost 3 bases, and 2 bases had no gene match. CDR3 nucleotide sequence: TGTGCCAGCAGCGAGACTAGCGGGAGTTACAATGAGCAGTTCTTC. Translation gives CASSETSGSYNEQFF.

The chain uses TRBV15 and TRBJ2-5; 7 bases are shared with TRBD1. This CDR3 is built from 18 residues. Germline CDR1 is LNHNV and CDR2 is YYDKDF (reference sequence). V lost 0 bases to trimming and J lost 4 bases; unmatched junction nucleotides: 14. CDR3 nucleotide sequence: TGTGCCACCAGCAGAGATGTGCAGGGGGATCTCAGGGGAGAGACCCAGTACTTC. Translating it yields CATSRDVQGDLRGETQYF.

This clone has just a few counts. The chain joins TRBV6-1 to TRBJ1-1; no clear D. There are 13 residues in the CDR3. Trimming stripped 6 bases from V and 1 base from J, with 9 bases between. Per germline, CDR1 MNHNS and CDR2 SASEGT. The DNA of the CDR3 is TGTGCCAGCAGGGTTGGACGGAACACTGAAGCTTTCTTT. It encodes CASRVGRNTEAFF.

The gene calls are TRBV5-1 and TRBJ2-2; 11 positions match TRBD2. The CDR3 has 19 residues. Germline assignment: CDR1 SGHRS and CDR2 YFSETQ. V lost 4 bases, J lost 0 bases, and 11 bases stayed unmatched. Written as DNA, the CDR3 is TGCGCCAGCAGCCTATCTGGACTAGCGGGCACTCCGAACACCGGGGAGCTGTTTTTT. It codes for CASSLSGLAGTPNTGELFF.

This chain joins TRBV7-3 and TRBJ2-7; no clear D. This CDR3 comprises 15 residues. CDR1 is SGHTA and CDR2 is FQGTGA in the germline V gene. V dropped 4 bases and J dropped 3 bases, with 16 bases sitting between them. CDR3 sequence reads: CASSSAMVLGYEQYF. CDR3 DNA sequence: TGTGCCAGCAGCTCAGCCATGGTTTTGGGCTACGAGCAGTACTTC.

The rearrangement uses TRBV5-1 and TRBJ2-1; 7 positions match TRBD1. The V gene end was trimmed by 1 base and the J gene end by 5 bases; junction bases not matched to a gene: 9. Germline assignment: CDR1 SGHRS and CDR2 YFSETQ. This CDR3 contains 16 residues. This chain's CDR3 is CASSLNRDRDNNEQFF. CDR3 in DNA: TGCGCCAGCAGCTTGAACCGGGACAGAGATAACAATGAGCAGTTCTTC.

The rearrangement links TRBV2 to TRBJ2-1; tentative D call: TRBD2 (5 bases). V gave up 4 bases and J gave up 7 bases, with 14 bases separating them. There are 14 residues in the CDR3. The germline gives CDR1 SNHLY, CDR2 FYNNEI. CDR3 residues: CASSAGTAQNEQFF. CDR3 sequence (DNA): TGTGCCAGCAGTGCGGGAACCGCTCAGAATGAGCAGTTCTTC.

This clone appeared a single time. The chain uses TRBV5-1 and TRBJ1-2; tentative D call: TRBD1 (6 bases). Per the germline V gene, CDR1 is SGHRS and CDR2 is YFSETQ. V was pared by 4 bases and J by 4 bases, with 14 bases between. The CDR3 covers 14 residues. CDR3 sequence (DNA): TGCGCCAGCAGCCGGGCGGCGGGGGCCTATGGCTACACCTTC. The encoded protein is CASSRAAGAYGYTF.